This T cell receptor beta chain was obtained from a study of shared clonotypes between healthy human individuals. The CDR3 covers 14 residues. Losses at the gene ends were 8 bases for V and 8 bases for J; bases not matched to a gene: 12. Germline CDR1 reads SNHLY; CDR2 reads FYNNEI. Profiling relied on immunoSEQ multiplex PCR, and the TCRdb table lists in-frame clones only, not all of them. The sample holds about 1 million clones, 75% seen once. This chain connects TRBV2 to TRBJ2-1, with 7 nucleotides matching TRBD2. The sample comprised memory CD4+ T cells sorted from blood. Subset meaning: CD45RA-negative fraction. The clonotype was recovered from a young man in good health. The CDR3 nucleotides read TGTGCCAGCCTTCCGGGGAGGGCACAATATGAGCAGTTCTTC. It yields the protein CASLPGRAQYEQFF.